The entry that follows covers one TCR beta chain sequence. These data originate in a study of blood T cell repertoires in COVID-19. Study at large: Samples representing acute and convalescent COVID-19 were sourced from the United States, Italy and Spain.

TCRdb's copy holds only in-frame clones and misses some; the assay was immunoSEQ multiplex PCR. The sample yields 80,000 to 130,000 clones, 80% to 90% seen once. Germline loops: CDR1 SGHTA, CDR2 FQGTGA. The CDR3 runs to 13 residues. V was cut by 2 bases and J by 1 base, with 5 bases left in between. The chain combines TRBV7-3 with TRBJ1-1; D is perhaps TRBD1 (5 bases). This receptor was identified in a woman aged 45-65 years who had recovered from COVID-19. Sequencing input: PBMCs or T cells enriched from blood (not recorded which). The CDR3 loop reads CASSLQGNTEAFF. The CDR3 nucleotides are TGTGCCAGCAGCTTACAGGGGAACACTGAAGCTTTCTTT.